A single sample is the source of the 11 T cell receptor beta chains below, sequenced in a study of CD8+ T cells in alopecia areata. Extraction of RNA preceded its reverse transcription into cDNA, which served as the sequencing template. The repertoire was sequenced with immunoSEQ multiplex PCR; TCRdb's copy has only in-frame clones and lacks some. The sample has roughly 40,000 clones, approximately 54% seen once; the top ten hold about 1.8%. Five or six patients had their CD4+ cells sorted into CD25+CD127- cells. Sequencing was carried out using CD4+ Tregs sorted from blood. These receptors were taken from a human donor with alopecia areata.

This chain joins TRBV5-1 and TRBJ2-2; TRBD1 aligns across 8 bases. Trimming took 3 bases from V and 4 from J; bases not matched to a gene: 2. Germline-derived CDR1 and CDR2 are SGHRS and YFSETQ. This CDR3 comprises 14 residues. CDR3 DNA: TGCGCCAGCAGCTCCGACAGGGGCACCGGGGAGCTGTTTTTT. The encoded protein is CASSSDRGTGELFF.

The CDR3 region is CASRLGHGPGELFF. In nucleotides, the CDR3 is TGTGCCAGCAGATTGGGACATGGGCCCGGGGAGCTGTTTTTT. The chain joins TRBV28 to TRBJ2-2; D might be TRBD1 (6 bases). This CDR3 has 14 residues. Per germline, CDR1 MDHEN and CDR2 SYDVKM. The germline V and J ends were trimmed by 6 bases and 6 bases, with 14 bases remaining between them.

The CDR3 region has the DNA TGTGCCATCAGTGTTGTAGGCGAAGGCTACACCTTC. Translated: CAISVVGEGYTF. V and J are TRBV10-3 and TRBJ1-2; the D is unclear. The V end was cut by 4 bases, the J end by 8 bases, with 11 bases between. This CDR3 contains 12 residues. Germline-derived CDR1 and CDR2 are ENHRY and SYGVKD.

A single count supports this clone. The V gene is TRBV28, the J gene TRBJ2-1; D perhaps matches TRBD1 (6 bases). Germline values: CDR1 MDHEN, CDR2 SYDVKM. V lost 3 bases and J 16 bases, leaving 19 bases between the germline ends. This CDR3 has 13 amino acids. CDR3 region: CASSFDRIASEFF. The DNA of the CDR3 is TGTGCCAGCAGTTTTGACAGGATAGCTTCGGAATTCTTC.

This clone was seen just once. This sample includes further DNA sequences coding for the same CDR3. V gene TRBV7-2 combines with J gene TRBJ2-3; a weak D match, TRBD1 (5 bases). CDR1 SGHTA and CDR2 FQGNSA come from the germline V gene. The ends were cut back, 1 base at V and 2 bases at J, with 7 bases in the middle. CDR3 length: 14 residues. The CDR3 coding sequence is TGTGCCAGCAGCTTAGACAGGAACACAGATACGCAGTATTTT. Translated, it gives CASSLDRNTDTQYF. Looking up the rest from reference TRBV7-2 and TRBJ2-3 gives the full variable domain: GAGVSQSPSNKVTEKGKDVELRCDPISGHTALYWYRQSLGQGLEFLIYFQGNSAPDKSGLPSDRFSAERTGGSVSTLTIQRTQQEDSAVYLCASSLDRNTDTQYFGPGTRLTVL.

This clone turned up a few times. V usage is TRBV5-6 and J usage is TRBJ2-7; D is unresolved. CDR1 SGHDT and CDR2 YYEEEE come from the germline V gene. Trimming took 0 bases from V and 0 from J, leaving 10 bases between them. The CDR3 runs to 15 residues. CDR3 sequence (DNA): TGTGCCAGCAGCTTGGTCAGAGGAAACTCCTACGAGCAGTACTTC. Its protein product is CASSLVRGNSYEQYF.

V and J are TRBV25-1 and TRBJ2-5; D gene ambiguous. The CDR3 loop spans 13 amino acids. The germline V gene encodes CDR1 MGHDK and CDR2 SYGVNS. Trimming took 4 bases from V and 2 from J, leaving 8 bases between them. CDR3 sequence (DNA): TGTGCCAGCAGTGTGTTGGGGCAAGAGACCCAGTACTTC. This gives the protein CASSVLGQETQYF.

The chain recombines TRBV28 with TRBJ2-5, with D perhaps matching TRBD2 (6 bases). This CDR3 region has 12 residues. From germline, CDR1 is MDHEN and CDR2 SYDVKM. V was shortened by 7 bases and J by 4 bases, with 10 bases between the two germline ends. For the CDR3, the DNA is TGTGCCAGCACCCCCGGGGGAGAGACCCAGTACTTC. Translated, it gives CASTPGGETQYF. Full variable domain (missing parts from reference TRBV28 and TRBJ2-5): DVKVTQSSRYLVKRTGEKVFLECVQDMDHENMFWYRQDPGLGLRLIYFSYDVKMKEKGDIPEGYSVSREKKERFSLILESASTNQTSMYLCASTPGGETQYFGPGTRLLVL.

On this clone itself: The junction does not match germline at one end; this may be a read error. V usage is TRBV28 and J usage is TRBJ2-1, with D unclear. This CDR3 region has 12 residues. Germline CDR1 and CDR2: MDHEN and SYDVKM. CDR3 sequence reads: CASSEYYHEQFF. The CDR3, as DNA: TGTGCCAGCTCGGAATACTACCATGAGCAGTTCTTC.

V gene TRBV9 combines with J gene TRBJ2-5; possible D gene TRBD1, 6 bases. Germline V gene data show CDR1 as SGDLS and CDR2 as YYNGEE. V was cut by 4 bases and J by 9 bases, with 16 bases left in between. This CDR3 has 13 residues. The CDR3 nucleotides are TGTGCCAGCAGCTTAACAGGGTCCGGGGCCCAGTACTTC. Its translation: CASSLTGSGAQYF.

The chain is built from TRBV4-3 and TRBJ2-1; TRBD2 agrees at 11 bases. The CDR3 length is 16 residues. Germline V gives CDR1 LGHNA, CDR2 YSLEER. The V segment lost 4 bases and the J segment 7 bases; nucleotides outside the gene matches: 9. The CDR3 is CASSRRLAGFGNEQFF. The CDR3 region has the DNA TGCGCCAGCAGCCGGCGACTAGCGGGATTTGGAAATGAGCAGTTCTTC.